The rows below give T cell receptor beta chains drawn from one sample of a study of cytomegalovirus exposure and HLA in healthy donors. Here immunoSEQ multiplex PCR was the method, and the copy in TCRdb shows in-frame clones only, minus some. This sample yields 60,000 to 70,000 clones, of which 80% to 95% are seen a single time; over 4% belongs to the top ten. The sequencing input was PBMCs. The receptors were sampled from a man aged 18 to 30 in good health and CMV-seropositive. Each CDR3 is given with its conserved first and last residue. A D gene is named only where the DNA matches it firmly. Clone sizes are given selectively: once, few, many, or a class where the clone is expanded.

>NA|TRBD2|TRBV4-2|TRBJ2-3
CASSQETSGPSTDTQYF
TGTGCCAGCAGCCAAGAGACTAGCGGGCCTAGCACAGATACGCAGTATTTT
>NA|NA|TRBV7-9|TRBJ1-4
CASSLEGINEKLFF
TGTGCCAGCAGCTTGGAGGGGATTAACGAAAAACTGTTTTTT
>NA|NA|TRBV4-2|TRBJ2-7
CASSNLQSYEQYF
TGTGCCAGCAGCAACTTGCAATCCTACGAGCAGTACTTC
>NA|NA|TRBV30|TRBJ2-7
CAWSVGNYEQYF
TGTGCCTGGAGTGTCGGGAATTACGAGCAGTACTTC
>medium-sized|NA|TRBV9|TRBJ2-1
CASSVGNPADGNEQFF
TGTGCCAGCAGCGTAGGGAACCCCGCTGACGGGAATGAGCAGTTCTTC
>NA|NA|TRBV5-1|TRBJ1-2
CASSLAGDGNTF
TGCGCCAGCAGCTTGGCGGGGGACGGGAACACCTTC
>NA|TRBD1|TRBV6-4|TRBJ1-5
CASSAFTPGQFNQPQHF
TGTGCCAGCAGTGCCTTTACACCGGGACAGTTTAATCAGCCCCAGCATTTT
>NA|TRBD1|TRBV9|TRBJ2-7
CASSGGQGYEQYF
TGTGCCAGCAGCGGGGGACAGGGTTACGAGCAGTACTTC
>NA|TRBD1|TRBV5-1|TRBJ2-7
CASSPPGQGTYEQYF
TGCGCCAGCAGCCCCCCGGGACAGGGAACCTACGAGCAGTACTTC
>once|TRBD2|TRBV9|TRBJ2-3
CASRLLGLAGGRAYTDTQYF
TGTGCCAGCAGACTCTTGGGACTAGCGGGAGGGCGGGCATACACAGATACGCAGTATTTT
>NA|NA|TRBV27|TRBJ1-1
CASSFSGGPEAFF
TGTGCCAGCAGTTTTTCGGGAGGCCCTGAAGCTTTCTTT
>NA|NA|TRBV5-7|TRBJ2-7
CASSLVQRFAQYF
TGTGCCAGCAGCTTGGTCCAGCGTTTCGCGCAGTACTTC
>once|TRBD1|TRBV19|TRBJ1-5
CASSTTGAEPPQHF
TGTGCCAGCTCTACCACAGGGGCCGAGCCCCCCCAGCATTTT
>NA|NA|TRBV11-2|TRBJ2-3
CASSSGTVADTQYF
TGTGCCAGCAGCTCCGGGACTGTGGCAGATACGCAGTATTTT
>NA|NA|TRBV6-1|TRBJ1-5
CASRRQLPNQPQHF
TGTGCCAGCAGGAGACAGCTTCCCAATCAGCCCCAGCATTTT
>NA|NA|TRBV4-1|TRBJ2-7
CASSQAALNRGDEQYF
TGCGCCAGCAGCCAAGCCGCTTTGAACCGGGGAGACGAGCAGTACTTC
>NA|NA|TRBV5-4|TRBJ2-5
CASSLDLEETQYF
TGTGCCAGCAGCTTGGACTTGGAAGAGACCCAGTACTTC
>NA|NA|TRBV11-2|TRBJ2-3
CASSSGLRDTQYF
TGTGCCAGCAGCTCTGGACTGAGGGATACGCAGTATTTT
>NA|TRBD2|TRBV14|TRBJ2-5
CASSQDRAGDPNF
TGTGCCAGCAGCCAAGATCGGGCGGGGGATCCCAACTTC
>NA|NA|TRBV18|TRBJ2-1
CASSPRRGEQFF
TGTGCCAGCTCACCACGGCGGGGCGAGCAGTTCTTC
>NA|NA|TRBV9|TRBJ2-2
CASRERPNTGELFF
TGTGCCAGCAGGGAGCGGCCCAACACCGGGGAGCTGTTTTTT